Shown below are 26 T cell receptor beta chains from a single sample sequenced in a study of blood T cell repertoires in COVID-19 (TCRdb year 2020). Libraries were constructed by the immunoSEQ multiplex PCR assay. TCRdb mirrors the immuneACCESS table, restricted to in-frame sequences. Some clones are absent from its copies; in checked studies, under half trace to an unresolved V gene, and the reason for the others is unknown. For this sample the table gives approximately 250,000 clones, of which more than 75% were detected only once. The leading ten clones occupy approximately 5.3% of the sample. Sample: peripheral blood. These receptors were collected from a woman aged 60-70 years with COVID-19, enrolled during active disease.

The chain is built from TRBV4-3 and TRBJ1-4; a possible D gene is TRBD1 (6 bases). The CDR3 is 17 residues long. The V and J ends lost 1 base and 7 bases respectively, with 19 bases between them. CDR1 LGHNA and CDR2 YSLEER come from the germline V gene. The CDR3 bases are TGCGCCAGCAGCCAAGGCCGGGACACCGTTCATGGTGAAAAACTGTTTTTT. Translation gives CASSQGRDTVHGEKLFF.

The CDR3 bases are TGCGCCAGCAGTGAGATGGGGGGGCACCCCTACGAGCAGTACTTC. This translates into CASSEMGGHPYEQYF. V and J are TRBV10-2 and TRBJ2-7; D is possibly TRBD2 (7 bases). CDR1 WSHSY and CDR2 SAAADI come from the germline V gene. The CDR3 extends over 15 amino acids. Trimming removed 2 bases at V and 2 bases at J, with 13 bases between.

V gene TRBV6-5 combines with J gene TRBJ2-7; D may be TRBD2 (6 bases). Germline values: CDR1 MNHEY, CDR2 SVGAGI. Trimming removed 6 bases from V and 7 bases from J, with 19 bases in between. This CDR3 is 14 amino acids long. The CDR3 spells CASSSKRVLGEQYF. The CDR3 DNA is TGTGCCAGCAGCTCAAAGCGGGTCCTAGGGGAGCAGTACTTC.

The chain employs TRBV10-3 and TRBJ2-1, with TRBD1 matching 8 bases. J was trimmed by 0 bases and V by 10 bases; bases with no gene match: 2. The germline V gene has CDR1 ENHRY and CDR2 SYGVKD. CDR3 length: 13 residues. CDR3 residues: CATGQGSYNEQFF. The CDR3 bases are TGTGCCACAGGACAGGGCTCCTACAATGAGCAGTTCTTC.

The CDR3 region is CAWSSDRGPYNEQFF. CDR3 in DNA: TGTGCCTGGAGCTCGGACAGGGGCCCCTACAATGAGCAGTTCTTC. The chain carries TRBV30 and TRBJ2-1; 9 nucleotides line up with TRBD1. Germline CDR1 is GTSNPN and CDR2 is SVGIG (reference sequence). The CDR3 length is 15 residues. The V segment lost 3 bases and the J segment 2 bases; nucleotides outside the gene matches: 5.

The chain combines TRBV27 with TRBJ1-3, with D possibly TRBD1 on 5 matching bases. CDR3 length: 15 residues. The germline V and J ends were trimmed by 0 bases and 3 bases, with 9 bases remaining between them. CDR1 and CDR2 from the germline V gene are MNHEY and SMNVEV (reference sequence). The CDR3 DNA is TGTGCCAGCAGTTTATCCCAGGGTTTTGGAAACACCATATATTTT. It specifies CASSLSQGFGNTIYF.

The V gene is TRBV20-1, the J gene TRBJ1-1, with D possibly being TRBD1 (5 bases). Germline V CDR1 and CDR2: DFQATT, SNEGSKA (reference sequence). The CDR3 runs to 16 residues. The V gene lost 3 bases and the J gene lost 3 bases, with 20 bases spanning the gap. In DNA, the CDR3 is TGCAGTGCTAGTGCGGGGGATCGCGGAGTGGACACTGAAGCTTTCTTT. Its translation is CSASAGDRGVDTEAFF.

The chain is built from TRBV5-6 and TRBJ1-2; D may be TRBD1 (5 bases). The CDR3 consists of 13 residues. Germline V gene data show CDR1 as SGHDT and CDR2 as YYEEEE. The V end was cut by 2 bases, the J end by 4 bases, with 9 bases between. The CDR3 coding sequence is TGTGCCAGCAGCTTCCAGGGTGGCTATGGCTACACCTTC. Protein product: CASSFQGGYGYTF.

V usage is TRBV2 and J usage is TRBJ1-2, with D hard to call. V was shortened by 7 bases and J by 3 bases, with 18 bases between the two germline ends. CDR3 length equals 15 residues. CDR1 is SNHLY, CDR2 FYNNEI, per germline. The CDR3 bases are TGTGCCAGCAACCCGTACGCAGCCAGGCACTATGGCTACACCTTC. It is translated as CASNPYAARHYGYTF. Full variable domain (remainder filled in from reference TRBV2 and TRBJ1-2): EPEVTQTPSHQVTQMGQEVILRCVPISNHLYFYWYRQILGQKVEFLVSFYNNEISEKSEIFDDQFSVERPDGSNFTLKIRSTKLEDSAMYFCASNPYAARHYGYTFGSGTRLTVV.

This chain uses TRBV28 with TRBJ1-2; maybe TRBD1 (5 bases). The CDR3 sequence is 13 residues long. V lost 1 base to trimming and J lost 8 bases, with 11 bases between them. CDR1 MDHEN and CDR2 SYDVKM come from the germline V gene. CDR3 in amino acids: CASSLSLGGGYTF. CDR3 sequence (DNA): TGTGCCAGCAGTTTATCGCTGGGGGGGGGCTACACCTTC.

This clone was seen only once. Other DNA sequences within the sample encode an identical CDR3. This chain connects TRBV5-1 to TRBJ1-5; 8 bases fit TRBD1. Trimming removed 0 bases from V and 7 bases from J; junction bases left unmatched: 6. Germline-derived CDR1 and CDR2 are SGHRS and YFSETQ. The CDR3 contains 15 residues. This chain's CDR3 is CASSLVSGGGQPQHF. The CDR3 DNA sequence: TGCGCCAGCAGCTTGGTTTCAGGGGGCGGACAGCCCCAGCATTTT.

This clone was seen a single time. V is TRBV3-1 (or the pseudogene TRBV3-2) and J is TRBJ2-6, with D tentatively TRBD2 (6 bases). This CDR3 region has 17 residues. Germline assignment: CDR1 LGHDT and CDR2 YNNKEL (reference sequence). Trimming stripped 3 bases from V and 1 base from J, with 13 bases between. The CDR3: CASSQRPGGSGANVLTF. In nucleotides, the CDR3 is TGTGCCAGCAGCCAGCGCCCCGGAGGGTCTGGGGCCAACGTCCTGACTTTC.

DNA for the CDR3: TGTGCCAGCTCAAGGACAGGGGGCACGAACACTGAAGCTTTCTTT. This sequence encodes CASSRTGGTNTEAFF. The chain links TRBV18 to TRBJ1-1; 11 bases fit TRBD1. The trim removed 5 bases at V and 1 base at J, leaving 3 bases unmatched. This CDR3 spans 15 amino acids. CDR1 and CDR2 from the germline V gene are KGHSH and LQKENI.

Points on this clone: Mismatch with germline at one junction end may stem from a read error. The J gene is TRBJ1-1, the V gene TRBV7-9, with 8 bases identical to TRBD1. CDR3 length: 16 amino acids. Germline loops: CDR1 SEHNR, CDR2 FQNEAQ (reference sequence). The CDR3 DNA is TGTGCCAGCAGCGGGACAGGAAAAGGGATGAACACTGGAGCTTTCTTT. This sequence encodes CASSGTGKGMNTGAFF.

The rearrangement uses TRBV19 and TRBJ1-1; 8 nucleotides agree with TRBD1. Losses at the gene ends were 3 bases for V and 11 bases for J; bases not matched to a gene: 5. CDR1 LNHDA and CDR2 SQIVND come from the germline V gene (reference sequence). CDR3 length equals 12 residues. CDR3 DNA sequence: TGTGCCAGTAGTATTGTGGACAGGGTTGCTTTCTTT. This encodes CASSIVDRVAFF.

This sequence joins TRBV7-2 and TRBJ2-6; 8 positions match TRBD2. Germline V gene lookup returns CDR1 SGHTA and CDR2 FQGNSA. The CDR3 sequence is 16 residues long. The V gene end was trimmed by 2 bases and the J gene end by 10 bases; junction bases not matched to a gene: 10. The CDR3 region has the DNA TGTGCCAGCAGCTTATCCGGGACTAGTTATAAAAACGTCCTGACTTTC. Protein: CASSLSGTSYKNVLTF.

The chain has TRBV5-6 and TRBJ2-5; D is possibly TRBD1 (5 bases). V was clipped by 4 bases and J by 5 bases, with 27 bases between them. There are 18 residues in the CDR3. Germline CDR1 is SGHDT and CDR2 is YYEEEE. CDR3: CASSPHLPFRVSWETQYF. The CDR3 region has the DNA TGTGCCAGCAGCCCCCATTTACCGTTCAGGGTTTCGTGGGAGACCCAGTACTTC.

The CDR3 bases are TGTGCCAGCAGCCCAATCGCCCACAGGGCTGCTGGAAACACCATATATTTT. Amino acid sequence: CASSPIAHRAAGNTIYF. The chain is built from TRBV7-6 and TRBJ1-3; D might be TRBD1 (6 bases). This CDR3 has 17 amino acids. Germline CDR1 and CDR2: SGHVS and FNYEAQ. V was cut by 5 bases and J by 2 bases, with 19 bases left in between.

The chain combines TRBV5-1 with TRBJ2-2, with 9 bases aligning to TRBD1. The CDR3 has 16 amino acids. CDR1 is SGHRS, CDR2 YFSETQ, per germline. V shed 2 bases, J shed 4 bases, and the junction held 6 bases outside the gene matches. In nucleotides, the CDR3 is TGCGCCAGCAGCTTCGGGGACAGGGTGACCACCGGGGAGCTGTTTTTT. It encodes CASSFGDRVTTGELFF.

The gene calls are TRBV6-5 and TRBJ2-7; weak D call: TRBD2 (5 bases). There are 12 residues in the CDR3. Germline loops: CDR1 MNHEY, CDR2 SVGAGI. With 6 bases removed from V and 1 base from J, the gap between germline ends came to 7 bases. This CDR3 is CASRGGSYEQYF. The CDR3 nucleotides read TGTGCCAGCAGGGGCGGGTCCTACGAGCAGTACTTC.

The chain carries TRBV25-1 and TRBJ2-1; 10 bases map to TRBD2. Germline lookup yields CDR1 MGHDK and CDR2 SYGVNS. Trimming cost V 4 bases and J 6 bases; bases outside gene matches: 3. This CDR3 spans 14 amino acids. The CDR3 nucleotides are TGTGCCAGCAGTGCCGGACTAGCGGCCAATGAGCAGTTCTTC. It translates to CASSAGLAANEQFF.

V and J are TRBV3-1 (or the pseudogene TRBV3-2) and TRBJ1-1; TRBD1 agrees at 7 bases. The CDR3 length is 14 residues. Germline V gives CDR1 LGHDT, CDR2 YNNKEL (reference sequence). The V gene end was trimmed by 4 bases and the J gene end by 1 base; junction bases not matched to a gene: 3. The DNA of the CDR3 is TGTGCCAGCAGCCCCGACAGGGCGAACACTGAAGCTTTCTTT. As protein: CASSPDRANTEAFF.

This clone was detected once. This rearrangement joins TRBV2 to TRBJ2-1, with D tentatively TRBD1 (5 bases). The CDR3 extends over 11 amino acids. The V gene's germline CDR1 is SNHLY and CDR2 FYNNEI. Trimming stripped 6 bases from V and 16 bases from J, with 16 bases between. In DNA, the CDR3 is TGTGCCAGCAGCCAAGGACACGTGGGCTTCTTC. Residues: CASSQGHVGFF.

This chain links TRBV20-1 with TRBJ2-7, with D perhaps matching TRBD2 (6 bases). The germline V gene has CDR1 DFQATT and CDR2 SNEGSKA (reference sequence). The CDR3 is 17 amino acids. V gave up 3 bases and J gave up 0 bases, with 21 bases separating them. This chain's CDR3 is CSASGGLISHSSYEQYF. The CDR3 DNA follows: TGCAGTGCTAGTGGAGGGTTGATTAGCCATAGCTCCTACGAGCAGTACTTC.

The V call is TRBV19, the J call TRBJ1-5, with D possibly matching TRBD1 (5 bases). The germline V and J ends were trimmed by 8 bases and 7 bases, with 21 bases remaining between them. Germline loops: CDR1 LNHDA, CDR2 SQIVND (reference sequence). This CDR3 comprises 15 residues. Written as DNA, the CDR3 is TGTGCCAGTCGGGGGAGACCCTCCACAAGCCAGCCCCAGCATTTT. Translation gives CASRGRPSTSQPQHF. The whole variable domain, remainder taken from reference TRBV19 and TRBJ1-5, is DGGITQSPKYLFRKEGQNVTLSCEQNLNHDAMYWYRQDPGQGLRLIYYSQIVNDFQKGDIAEGYSVSREKKESFPLTVTSAQKNPTAFYLCASRGRPSTSQPQHFGDGTRLSIL.

DNA of the CDR3: TGTGCCATCAATCCCCAGGGGGCTCGTGACTATGGCTACACCTTC. Encoded protein: CAINPQGARDYGYTF. The chain recombines TRBV10-3 with TRBJ1-2, with 8 bases that match TRBD1. The germline V gene encodes CDR1 ENHRY and CDR2 SYGVKD. This CDR3 region has 15 residues. The V segment lost 7 bases and the J segment 3 bases; nucleotides outside the gene matches: 10.